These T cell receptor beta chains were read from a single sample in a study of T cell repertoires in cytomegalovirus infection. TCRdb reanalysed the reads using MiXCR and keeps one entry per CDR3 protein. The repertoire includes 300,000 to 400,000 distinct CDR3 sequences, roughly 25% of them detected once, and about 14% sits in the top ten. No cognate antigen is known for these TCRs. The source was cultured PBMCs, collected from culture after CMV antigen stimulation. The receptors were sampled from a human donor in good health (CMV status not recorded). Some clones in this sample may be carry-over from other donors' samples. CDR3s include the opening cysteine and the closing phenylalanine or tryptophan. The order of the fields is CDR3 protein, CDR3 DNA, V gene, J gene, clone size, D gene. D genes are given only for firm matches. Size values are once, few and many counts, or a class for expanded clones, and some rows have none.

CASSEWPGMDEQFF,TGTGCCAGCAGTGAATGGCCAGGGATGGATGAGCAGTTCTTC,TRBV25-1,TRBJ2-1,many,.
CASSLGDREVSGELFF,TGTGCCAGCAGCTTAGGGGACAGGGAAGTTTCCGGGGAGCTGTTTTTT,TRBV7-8,TRBJ2-2,many,TRBD1
CASSSTGLAGGRGVEQFF,TGTGCCAGCAGCTCTACCGGACTAGCGGGAGGGCGGGGAGTGGAGCAGTTCTTC,TRBV28,TRBJ2-1,few,TRBD2
CASSQDFDPYGYTF,TGCGCCAGCAGCCAAGATTTCGACCCCTATGGCTACACCTTC,TRBV4-3,TRBJ1-2,few,.
CSANDRSSSYEQYF,TGCAGTGCTAACGACAGGTCGAGCTCCTACGAGCAGTACTTC,TRBV20-1,TRBJ2-7,few,.
CASSLSPASNQPQHF,TGTGCCAGCAGCTTAAGTCCGGCTAGCAATCAGCCCCAGCATTTT,TRBV7-2,TRBJ1-5,many,.
CATSRGRGLEKLFF,TGTGCCACCAGCAGAGGCAGGGGGCTTGAAAAACTGTTTTTT,TRBV15,TRBJ1-4,.,TRBD1
CASSPPLQGTSTEAFF,TGTGCCAGCAGCCCTCCATTACAGGGTACCTCCACTGAAGCTTTCTTT,TRBV7-2,TRBJ1-1,many,.
CATRTPGQPGEQYF,TGTGCCACCAGAACCCCGGGACAGCCGGGTGAGCAGTACTTC,TRBV15,TRBJ2-7,.,TRBD1
CASSLGRQLVDEQYF,TGTGCCAGCAGTTTAGGCCGGCAGTTGGTGGACGAGCAGTACTTC,TRBV12-3/TRBV12-4,TRBJ2-7,many,.
CASTPQPDLGSQFF,TGTGCCAGCACCCCCCAGCCGGATCTAGGGTCTCAGTTCTTC,TRBV7-2,TRBJ2-1,many,.
CASQRTAGEQFF,TGTGCCAGCCAGAGGACCGCCGGGGAGCAGTTCTTC,TRBV12-3/TRBV12-4,TRBJ2-1,few,.
CASSRRSGTGNNEQFF,TGTGCCAGCAGCCGACGTAGCGGGACTGGCAACAATGAGCAGTTCTTC,TRBV6-1,TRBJ2-1,.,TRBD2
CASSESSVRGNTEAFF,TGCGCCAGCAGTGAGTCGAGTGTTCGGGGGAACACTGAAGCTTTCTTT,TRBV10-2,TRBJ1-1,many,.
CASSLQGDAPGYTF,TGTGCCAGCAGTCTGCAGGGGGATGCCCCTGGCTACACCTTC,TRBV27,TRBJ1-2,few,TRBD1
CASSPGTSGGGYEQYF,TGTGCCAGCAGCCCTGGGACTAGCGGGGGGGGCTACGAGCAGTACTTC,TRBV7-2,TRBJ2-7,many,TRBD2
CASSPARRSDEQFF,TGTGCCAGCAGCCCCGCTAGGAGGAGCGATGAGCAGTTCTTC,TRBV7-2,TRBJ2-1,.,.
CASRIQRSGANVLTF,TGTGCCAGCAGGATACAGCGTTCTGGGGCCAACGTCCTGACTTTC,TRBV12-3/TRBV12-4,TRBJ2-6,once,.
CASSTGVAGTDTQYF,TGTGCCAGCAGCACCGGGGTAGCGGGAACAGATACGCAGTATTTT,TRBV7-2,TRBJ2-3,many,TRBD2
CASSPDRDRDYGQETQYF,TGTGCCAGCAGCCCAGACCGGGACCGGGACTACGGACAAGAGACCCAGTACTTC,TRBV11-3,TRBJ2-5,.,TRBD2
CSAPGTRLAGGDYNEQFF,TGCAGTGCCCCCGGGACAAGACTAGCGGGAGGGGACTACAATGAGCAGTTCTTC,TRBV20-1,TRBJ2-1,.,TRBD2
CASSESGLTGGELFF,TGTGCCAGCAGTGAATCGGGACTAACGGGCGGGGAGCTGTTTTTT,TRBV6-4,TRBJ2-2,few,TRBD2
CASSSSAVRVEQFF,TGTGCCAGCAGCTCCAGTGCGGTCCGGGTAGAGCAGTTCTTC,TRBV7-2,TRBJ2-1,many,.
CASSTRVRETQYF,TGTGCCAGCAGCACAAGGGTGCGGGAGACCCAGTACTTC,TRBV7-2,TRBJ2-5,few,.
CATSRETLNTEAFF,TGTGCCACCAGCAGAGAAACCTTGAACACTGAAGCTTTCTTT,TRBV15,TRBJ1-1,few,.
CASDLDPGEVNYNEQFF,TGTGCCAGCGACCTCGATCCGGGGGAGGTGAACTACAATGAGCAGTTCTTC,TRBV11-2,TRBJ2-1,many,.
CASSQVASGTNTGELFF,TGCGCCAGCAGCCAAGTGGCTAGCGGAACGAACACCGGGGAGCTGTTTTTT,TRBV4-3,TRBJ2-2,.,TRBD2
CASRYNRFNQPQHF,TGTGCCAGCAGATACAACAGGTTCAATCAGCCCCAGCATTTT,TRBV6-2/TRBV6-3,TRBJ1-5,few,.
CAISESVSGVSYEQYF,TGTGCCATCAGTGAGTCGGTGAGTGGAGTTTCCTACGAGCAGTACTTC,TRBV10-3,TRBJ2-7,.,.
CASSVEWERAGTDTQYF,TGTGCCAGCAGCGTAGAATGGGAGCGGGCTGGGACAGATACGCAGTATTTT,TRBV9,TRBJ2-3,.,.
CASSLKGITGNTIYF,TGTGCCAGCAGTTTAAAGGGGATAACTGGAAACACCATATATTTT,TRBV27,TRBJ1-3,.,.
CASSPLAGLGTDTQYF,TGTGCCAGTAGTCCCCTAGCGGGATTGGGCACAGATACGCAGTATTTT,TRBV19,TRBJ2-3,.,TRBD2
CASSQAGGASGELFF,TGCGCCAGCAGCCAAGCGGGAGGAGCGTCCGGGGAGCTGTTTTTT,TRBV4-1,TRBJ2-2,.,TRBD2
CASSLDPVSGNTIYF,TGTGCCAGCAGCTTAGATCCGGTCTCTGGAAACACCATATATTTT,TRBV11-2,TRBJ1-3,.,.
CSARGRRGPRSGNQPQHF,TGCAGTGCTAGAGGACGCAGGGGGCCCCGGTCGGGCAATCAGCCCCAGCATTTT,TRBV20-1,TRBJ1-5,.,TRBD1
CASSPLQTQETQYF,TGTGCCAGCAGCCCGTTGCAGACTCAAGAGACCCAGTACTTC,TRBV5-5,TRBJ2-5,few,.
CASSQTVGRIYEQYF,TGTGCCAGCAGCCAGACAGTGGGGCGCATCTACGAGCAGTACTTC,TRBV6-2/TRBV6-3,TRBJ2-7,.,.
CASSYTGLRQPQHF,TGTGCCAGCAGTTATACAGGATTGAGGCAGCCCCAGCATTTT,TRBV7-2,TRBJ1-5,few,.
CASSSLAGTDEQFF,TGCGCCAGCAGTTCCCTAGCGGGGACTGATGAGCAGTTCTTC,TRBV4-1,TRBJ2-1,.,TRBD2
CSASGTSGRRDEQFF,TGCAGTGCTAGTGGGACTAGCGGGAGAAGGGATGAGCAGTTCTTC,TRBV20-1,TRBJ2-1,.,TRBD2
CASSFRPGIVGELFF,TGTGCCAGCAGCTTTAGGCCAGGGATCGTCGGGGAGCTGTTTTTT,TRBV7-2,TRBJ2-2,many,.
CASSITSSGSFYNEQFF,TGTGCCAGTAGTATTACCTCTAGCGGGAGCTTCTACAATGAGCAGTTCTTC,TRBV19,TRBJ2-1,few,TRBD2
CASTPLAGEVLGNTIYF,TGTGCCAGCACCCCTCTCGCCGGGGAGGTGTTGGGAAACACCATATATTTT,TRBV7-2,TRBJ1-3,many,.
CASSSYDRSEAFF,TGTGCCAGCAGTTCCTACGACAGAAGTGAAGCTTTCTTT,TRBV12-3/TRBV12-4,TRBJ1-1,.,.
CASSQERAGRVQYF,TGCGCCAGCAGCCAAGAAAGGGCCGGAAGGGTCCAGTACTTC,TRBV4-3,TRBJ2-5,few,.
CASSLERSRDEQFF,TGTGCCAGCAGCTTAGAGCGGTCTAGGGATGAGCAGTTCTTC,TRBV11-2,TRBJ2-1,few,.
CASVRGRTQETQYF,TGTGCCTCCGTTAGGGGACGGACCCAAGAGACCCAGTACTTC,TRBV12-3/TRBV12-4,TRBJ2-5,many,.
CASTYGEGGVQYF,TGTGCCAGCACCTACGGTGAGGGAGGAGTGCAGTATTTT,TRBV12-3/TRBV12-4,TRBJ2-3,once,.
CASTWTVTDTQYF,TGTGCCAGCACCTGGACCGTCACAGATACGCAGTATTTT,TRBV6-2/TRBV6-3,TRBJ2-3,few,.
CASSSRDKWYEQYF,TGTGCCAGCAGCTCCCGGGACAAGTGGTACGAGCAGTACTTC,TRBV6-9,TRBJ2-7,few,.
CATSDPLGGRRPGELFF,TGTGCCACCAGTGACCCCTTAGGCGGGAGAAGGCCCGGGGAGCTGTTTTTT,TRBV24-1,TRBJ2-2,.,TRBD2
CASSMFEGNNSPLHF,TGTGCCAGTAGTATGTTTGAGGGGAATAATTCACCCCTCCACTTT,TRBV19,TRBJ1-6,few,.
CASSSWTSGSVGEQFF,TGTGCCAGTAGTTCCTGGACTAGCGGGAGCGTGGGTGAGCAGTTCTTC,TRBV19,TRBJ2-1,.,TRBD2